The T cell receptor beta chain under discussion was sequenced for a study of CD8+ T cells in alopecia areata. Regarding the study as a whole: In patients, TCRs were shared less clearly than in mice, and HLA may possibly be involved. For lesional scalp, especially alopecia totalis/universalis, clonality was higher than in normal scalp. Sequences from scalp samples also cover resident alphabeta T cells of normal skin.

TCR sequencing used cDNA made by reverse transcription of extracted RNA. TCRdb keeps only in-frame clones here, not all; method: immunoSEQ multiplex PCR. The sample lists 150,000 to 200,000 clones, 50% to 65% seen once, with 4% to 5.5% in the top ten. A word on this clone: Antigen specificity is unknown. Germline is not matched at one junction end, which may reflect a read error.

This sequence originates from a human donor in good health. Material: CD4+ T cells sorted from blood.

CDR3 in amino acids: CSATGQGLTSDF. CDR3 DNA: TGCAGCGCCACAGGACAGGGGCTAACCTCCGATTTT. This rearrangement joins TRBV29-1 to TRBJ1-1; 9 bases are shared with TRBD1. Per the germline V gene, CDR1 is SQVTM and CDR2 is ANQGSEA. The CDR3 runs to 12 residues. Based on the CDR3 plus reference TRBV29-1 and TRBJ1-1, the full variable domain is SAVISQKPSRDICQRGTSLTIQCQVDSQVTMMFWYRQQPGQSLTLIATANQGSEATYESGFVIDKFPISRPNLTFSTLTVSNMSPEDSSIYLCSATGQGLTSDFGQGTRLTVV.